Included here is one TCR beta chain sequence, with context. Its antigen is not identified. These data originate in a study of radiation and T cells in renal cell carcinoma. General study points: Top tumor clonotypes rose in blood 2 weeks post-radiation, then contracted.

TCRdb keeps only in-frame clones here, not all; method: immunoSEQ multiplex PCR. The sample holds 130,000 to 150,000 clones, roughly 90% seen once. Time point denoted: blood 4 weeks post-SBRT, at nephrectomy. Treatment indicated: 15 Gy SBRT to primary tumor, nephrectomy 4 weeks later. Nephrectomy followed 15 Gy stereotactic body radiation by 4 weeks. The tumor was a clear cell renal cell carcinoma. This clonotype was sampled from a woman in her 50s with renal cell carcinoma. The sample was blood, taken from a patient whose treatment included radiotherapy and nephrectomy.

The CDR3 region has the DNA TGTGCCAGCAGTGGTCAACCTGGAAACACCATATATTTT. It codes for CASSGQPGNTIYF. The genes are TRBV6-5 and TRBJ1-3; D not certain. The ends were cut back, 5 bases at V and 2 bases at J, with 7 bases in the middle. Germline CDR1 reads MNHEY; CDR2 reads SVGAGI. This CDR3 comprises 13 residues.